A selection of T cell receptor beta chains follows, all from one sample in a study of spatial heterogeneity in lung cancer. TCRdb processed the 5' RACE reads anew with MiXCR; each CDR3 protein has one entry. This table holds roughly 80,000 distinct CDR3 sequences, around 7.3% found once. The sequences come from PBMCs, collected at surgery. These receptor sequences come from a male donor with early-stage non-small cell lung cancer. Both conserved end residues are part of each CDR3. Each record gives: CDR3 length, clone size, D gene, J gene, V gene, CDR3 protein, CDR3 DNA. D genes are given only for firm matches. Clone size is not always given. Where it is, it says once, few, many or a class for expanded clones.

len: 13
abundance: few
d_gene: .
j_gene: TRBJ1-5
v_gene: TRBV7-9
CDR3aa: CASSSFWGQPQHF
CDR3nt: TGTGCCAGCAGCTCCTTCTGGGGTCAGCCCCAGCATTTT

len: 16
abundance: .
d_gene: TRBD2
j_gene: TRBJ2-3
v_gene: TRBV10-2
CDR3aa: CASSSTSGSLADTQYF
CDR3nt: TGCGCCAGCAGTTCTACTAGCGGGAGTCTCGCAGATACGCAGTATTTT

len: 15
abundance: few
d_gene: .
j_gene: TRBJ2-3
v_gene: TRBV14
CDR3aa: CASSQARENTDTQYF
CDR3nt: TGTGCCAGCAGCCAAGCTCGGGAGAACACAGATACGCAGTATTTT

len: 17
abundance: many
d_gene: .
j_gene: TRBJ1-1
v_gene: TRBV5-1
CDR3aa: CASSLGPRGPMNTEAFF
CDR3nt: TGCGCCAGCAGCTTGGGACCGCGGGGCCCGATGAACACTGAAGCTTTCTTT

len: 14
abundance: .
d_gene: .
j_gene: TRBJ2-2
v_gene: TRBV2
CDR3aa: CASSDNAVTGELFF
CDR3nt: TGTGCCAGCAGTGACAATGCGGTTACCGGGGAGCTGTTTTTT

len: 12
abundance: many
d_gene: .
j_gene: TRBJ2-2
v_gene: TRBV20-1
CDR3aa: CSAMENTGELFF
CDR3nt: TGCAGTGCTATGGAGAACACCGGGGAGCTGTTTTTT

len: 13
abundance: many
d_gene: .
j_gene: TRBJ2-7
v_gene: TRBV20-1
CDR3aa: CSALDGALVEQYF
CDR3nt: TGCAGTGCTCTAGACGGGGCACTAGTCGAGCAGTACTTC

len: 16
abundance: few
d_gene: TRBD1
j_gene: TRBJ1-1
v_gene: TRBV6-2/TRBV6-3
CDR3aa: CASSTDRAIPNTEAFF
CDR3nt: TGTGCCAGCAGCACCGACAGGGCGATTCCCAACACTGAAGCTTTCTTT

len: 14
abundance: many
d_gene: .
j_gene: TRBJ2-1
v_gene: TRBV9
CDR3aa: CASSVGVASNEQFF
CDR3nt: TGTGCCAGCAGCGTTGGAGTAGCCTCCAATGAGCAGTTCTTC

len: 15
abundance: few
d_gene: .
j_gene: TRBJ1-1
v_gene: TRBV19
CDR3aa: CASSIGGGPNTEAFF
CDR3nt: TGTGCCAGTAGTATAGGAGGGGGGCCGAACACTGAAGCTTTCTTT

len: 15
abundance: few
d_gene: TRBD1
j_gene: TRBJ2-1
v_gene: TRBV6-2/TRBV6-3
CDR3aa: CASRLGQGRWNEQFF
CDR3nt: TGTGCCAGCAGACTTGGACAGGGGCGGTGGAATGAGCAGTTCTTC

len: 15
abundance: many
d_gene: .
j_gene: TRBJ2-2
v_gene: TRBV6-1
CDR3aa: CASSEQRRSTGELFF
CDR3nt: TGTGCCAGCAGTGAACAGCGTAGGAGCACCGGGGAGCTGTTTTTT

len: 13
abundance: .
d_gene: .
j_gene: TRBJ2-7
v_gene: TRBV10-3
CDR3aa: CAISEQGPYEQYF
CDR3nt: TGTGCCATCAGTGAACAGGGTCCCTACGAGCAGTACTTC

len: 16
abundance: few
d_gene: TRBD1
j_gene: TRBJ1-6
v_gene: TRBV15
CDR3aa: CATSIPGTEDNSPLHF
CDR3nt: TGTGCCACCAGCATTCCCGGGACAGAAGATAATTCACCCCTCCACTTT

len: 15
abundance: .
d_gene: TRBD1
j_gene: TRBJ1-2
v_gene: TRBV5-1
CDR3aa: CASSLGTGTNYGYTF
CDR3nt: TGCGCCAGCAGCTTGGGGACAGGCACTAACTATGGCTACACCTTC

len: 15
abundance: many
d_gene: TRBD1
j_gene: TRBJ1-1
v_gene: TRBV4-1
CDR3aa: CASSQDPGGRTEAFF
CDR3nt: TGCGCCAGCAGCCAAGACCCAGGGGGTAGGACTGAAGCTTTCTTT